One and the same sample provided the 22 T cell receptor beta chains below, sequenced in a study of T-cell reconstitution after alpha-beta-depleted transplantation in children. A library of TCRbeta sequences, prepared with unique molecular identifiers, was generated. MiXCR was run by TCRdb on the PCR reads, yielding one entry per CDR3 protein. The table records about 200,000 distinct CDR3 sequences, 13% to 15% of them present only once. Sequencing used PBMCs from the stem cell graft donor, obtained from the stem cell graft. The receptor source for this set is a human donor who donated a stem cell graft to a child with acute lymphoblastic leukemia.

There are many counts of this clonotype. The genes are TRBV10-3 and TRBJ2-5, with 11 bases aligning to TRBD1. The germline CDR1 and CDR2 sequences are ENHRY and SYGVKD. With V trimmed by 5 bases and J by 4 bases, 6 bases remained unmatched. The CDR3 sequence is 15 residues long. This CDR3 reads CAISRTGGASETQYF. For the CDR3, the DNA is TGTGCCATCAGTCGGACAGGGGGCGCGTCAGAGACCCAGTACTTC.

The chain couples TRBV6-1 to TRBJ2-5; tentatively, D is TRBD1 or TRBD2 (6 bases each). The CDR3 sequence is 14 residues long. From germline, CDR1 is MNHNS and CDR2 SASEGT. The V end was cut by 3 bases, the J end by 5 bases, with 13 bases between. The CDR3 DNA reads TGTGCCAGCAGTGATAGAGGGGGGTCGGAGACCCAGTACTTC. It yields the protein CASSDRGGSETQYF.

This clonotype has more than one count but fewer than ten. The chain has TRBV20-1 and TRBJ2-1; D is undetermined. Germline CDR1 is DFQATT and CDR2 is SNEGSKA (reference sequence). V was shortened by 3 bases and J by 8 bases, with 11 bases between the two germline ends. The CDR3 length is 12 residues. The CDR3: CSASSKLDEQFF. The CDR3 DNA reads TGCAGTGCTAGCTCGAAATTGGATGAGCAGTTCTTC.

This clonotype appeared many times. The chain couples TRBV5-6 to TRBJ2-2, with D maybe TRBD2 (6 bases). The germline V gene encodes CDR1 SGHDT and CDR2 YYEEEE. The CDR3 has 15 amino acids. Trimming took off 0 bases at V and 6 bases at J, with 12 bases between the two ends. The CDR3 reads CASSLGTEGSGELFF. CDR3 bases: TGTGCCAGCAGCTTGGGGACGGAGGGTTCCGGGGAGCTGTTTTTT.

On this clonotype: A read error may be the cause here, since a much bigger clone is one base away. The J gene is TRBJ2-1, the V gene TRBV29-1; D might be TRBD1 (5 bases). The germline V gene encodes CDR1 SQVTM and CDR2 ANQGSEA. The CDR3 loop spans 13 amino acids. The ends were cut back, 4 bases at V and 9 bases at J, with 16 bases in the middle. The CDR3 nucleotides are TGCAGCGTTGTGAGGACATCGGCTAGTGAGCAGTTCTTC. Protein sequence: CSVVRTSASEQFF.

This clonotype showed up many times. The V and J genes are TRBV7-9 and TRBJ2-5; 8 bases line up with TRBD1. The CDR3 sequence is 15 residues long. In germline, CDR1 is SEHNR, CDR2 FQNEAQ (reference sequence). The junction had 9 bases not matched to a gene; V was cut back by 5 bases and J by 4 bases. This CDR3 reads CASSPTDRVGETQYF. The CDR3 DNA follows: TGTGCCAGCAGCCCGACGGACAGGGTGGGAGAGACCCAGTACTTC.

Ten or more counts support this clonotype. The V gene is TRBV19, the J gene TRBJ2-3, with 9 bases that match TRBD2. This CDR3 contains 15 residues. CDR1 and CDR2 (germline): LNHDA, SQIVND (reference sequence). V trimming: 7 bases; J trimming: 4 bases; junction bases outside the gene matches: 9. CDR3 amino acids: CASTLIAGEADTQYF. CDR3 DNA sequence: TGTGCCAGTACCCTCATAGCGGGAGAAGCAGATACGCAGTATTTT.

This clonotype was recorded many times. V usage is TRBV20-1 and J usage is TRBJ2-6, with TRBD2 as a possible D gene (5 bases). The CDR3 is 15 residues long. In germline, CDR1 is DFQATT, CDR2 SNEGSKA (reference sequence). Trimming cost V 5 bases and J 1 base, with 12 bases left between them. The CDR3 loop is CSAPRAESGANVLTF. Written as DNA, the CDR3 is TGCAGTGCTCCGAGGGCGGAGTCTGGGGCCAACGTCCTGACTTTC.

This clonotype was picked up many times. The CDR3 DNA reads as TGCGCCAGCAGCGTCGGACCTACGAGGGAGCAGTACTTC. Its protein is CASSVGPTREQYF. The rearrangement uses TRBV5-1 and TRBJ2-7; unclear D gene. The CDR3 spans 13 residues. V was trimmed by 4 bases and J by 7 bases, leaving 15 bases between them. Germline CDR1 reads SGHRS; CDR2 reads YFSETQ.

This clonotype was counted ten times or more. V is TRBV29-1 and J is TRBJ2-3, with TRBD1 matching 7 bases. CDR3 length: 12 residues. With 3 bases clipped from V and 11 bases from J, the junction kept 8 bases outside the gene matches. Germline loops: CDR1 SQVTM, CDR2 ANQGSEA. The chain's CDR3 is CSVDLSRTGQYF. In nucleotides, the CDR3 is TGCAGCGTTGATTTATCGAGGACAGGGCAGTATTTT.

Ten or more counts support this clonotype. The chain has TRBV6-4 and TRBJ1-1; D uncertain. V lost 2 bases and J 3 bases, leaving 4 bases between the germline ends. This CDR3 has 12 residues. From germline, CDR1 is MRHNA and CDR2 SNTAGT. The CDR3 loop reads CASSDGDTEAFF. CDR3 in DNA: TGTGCCAGCAGTGACGGGGACACTGAAGCTTTCTTT.

This clonotype was recorded at least ten times. The chain couples TRBV29-1 to TRBJ2-3; tentative D call: TRBD1 (5 bases). The CDR3 covers 12 residues. V was pared by 3 bases and J by 4 bases, with 8 bases between. CDR1 is SQVTM and CDR2 is ANQGSEA in the germline V gene. CDR3 sequence (DNA): TGCAGCGTTGACAGGGTGGCAGATACGCAGTATTTT. It is translated as CSVDRVADTQYF.

This clonotype was seen ten or more times. This chain links TRBV30 with TRBJ1-2, with D unresolved. This CDR3 region has 12 residues. Per the germline V gene, CDR1 is GTSNPN and CDR2 is SVGIG (reference sequence). The ends were cut back, 0 bases at V and 8 bases at J, with 10 bases in the middle. CDR3 sequence reads: CAWSVVAGGYTF. CDR3 nucleotide sequence: TGTGCCTGGAGTGTAGTGGCAGGAGGCTACACCTTC.

This clonotype was recorded at least ten times. The chain has TRBV28 and TRBJ2-7; no definite D call. The V end was cut by 4 bases, the J end by 7 bases, with 14 bases between. Looked up from germline, CDR1 is MDHEN and CDR2 is SYDVKM. This CDR3 has 13 residues. The CDR3 is CASSSLDRREQYF. In nucleotides, the CDR3 is TGTGCCAGCAGTTCACTCGATAGGAGAGAGCAGTACTTC.

This clonotype was counted at least ten times. V usage is TRBV12-3 or TRBV12-4 and J usage is TRBJ2-5, with D possibly being TRBD2 (6 bases). This CDR3 is built from 15 residues. The V and J ends lost 6 bases and 0 bases respectively, with 14 bases between them. This chain's CDR3 is CASSPLGGDQETQYF. The CDR3 region has the DNA TGTGCCAGCAGCCCCCTGGGGGGAGACCAAGAGACCCAGTACTTC.

This clonotype was counted many times. This rearrangement joins TRBV7-2 to TRBJ1-5, with TRBD1 matching over 9 bases. In germline, CDR1 is SGHTA, CDR2 FQGNSA. The CDR3 is 15 amino acids. Unmatched junction bases numbered 6, after V lost 1 base and J lost 8 bases. For the CDR3, the DNA is TGTGCCAGCAGCTTAGTGGGACAGGGTTTAGAGCCCCAGCATTTT. This encodes CASSLVGQGLEPQHF.

This clonotype was counted a few times. The chain joins TRBV7-9 to TRBJ2-5; TRBD1 might be the D (7 bases). Trimming pared 0 bases from V and 7 bases from J, leaving 15 bases between. This CDR3 has 15 amino acids. Germline V gene sequence: CDR1 SEHNR, CDR2 FQNEAQ (reference sequence). CDR3 in DNA: TGTGCCAGCAGCTTAGCAGGGGGGACAGAAGGGACCCAGTACTTC. Its translation is CASSLAGGTEGTQYF.

This clonotype was counted only a few times. The chain recombines TRBV10-3 with TRBJ1-5, with a possible D match to TRBD1 (6 bases). CDR1 and CDR2 (germline): ENHRY, SYGVKD. The CDR3 sequence is 14 residues long. Between the trimmed V and J ends, which lost 4 bases and 0 bases, there was a span of 7 bases. DNA of the CDR3: TGTGCCATCAGTGCAGGGGCTAGCAATCAGCCCCAGCATTTT. Its translation: CAISAGASNQPQHF.

At least ten counts were recorded for this clonotype. A read error may produce the germline difference seen at one junction end. The V call is TRBV7-9, the J call TRBJ2-1; 11 bases fit TRBD2. The length of the CDR3 is 17 residues. Germline-derived CDR1 and CDR2 are SEHNR and FQNEAQ (reference sequence). This CDR3 reads CASSLSGSLERTSGLLF. CDR3 in DNA: TGTGCCAGCAGCTTATCAGGGAGCCTAGAACGGACTAGCGGGCTCCTCTTC.

This clonotype was detected many times. This sequence joins TRBV4-1 and TRBJ2-1, with 9 bases lining up with TRBD2. The V segment lost 2 bases and the J segment 3 bases; nucleotides outside the gene matches: 5. CDR3 length: 16 residues. From germline, CDR1 is MGHRA and CDR2 YSYEKL. This CDR3 is CASSQTSSGIYNEQFF. The CDR3 DNA reads TGCGCCAGCAGCCAAACCTCTAGCGGGATCTACAATGAGCAGTTCTTC.

This clonotype was seen at least ten times. DNA of the CDR3: TGTGCCAGCAGTTCGACTAGCGGTTACAATGAGCAGTTCTTC. Translated: CASSSTSGYNEQFF. V gene TRBV12-3 or TRBV12-4 combines with J gene TRBJ2-1; 9 bases align to TRBD2. With 4 bases clipped from V and 4 bases from J, the junction kept 2 bases outside the gene matches. The CDR3 has 14 amino acids.

Comment on this clonotype: This sequence may be a read error, since a much larger clone differs from it by one base. The chain joins TRBV10-1 to TRBJ2-1; D remains unclear. CDR1 and CDR2 from the germline V gene are WNHNN and SYGVQD (reference sequence). The ends were cut back, 6 bases at V and 14 bases at J, with 17 bases in the middle. This CDR3 has 12 residues. The CDR3 nucleotides are TGCGCCAGCAGCGGCTCGGCCGGCGAGGAGTTCTTC. As protein: CASSGSAGEEFF.